The source of this T cell receptor (beta chain) is a study of blood T cell repertoires in COVID-19. The overall study: COVID-19 samples from acute and convalescent phases originated in the United States, Italy and Spain. Sources were T cells, B-cell-depleted T cells, or PBMCs; the material itself was cDNA or gDNA.

Assay: immunoSEQ multiplex PCR; the TCRdb copy retains only in-frame clones and omits some. The data show 90,000 to 110,000 clones, 82% seen once. Germline CDR1 and CDR2: MNHEY and SVGAGI. The CDR3 length is 15 residues. V gave up 2 bases and J gave up 2 bases, with 13 bases separating them. The J gene is TRBJ2-7, the V gene TRBV6-5; tentatively, D is TRBD2 (6 bases). Sequencing was done on a sample of peripheral blood. This receptor was obtained from a woman at least 80 years old with acute or convalescent COVID-19. CDR3 protein: CASSYGGTATYEQYF. CDR3 nucleotides: TGTGCCAGCAGTTACGGCGGGACCGCCACCTACGAGCAGTACTTC.